This TCR beta chain emerged from a study of blood T cell repertoires in COVID-19. The wider study: Sites across the United States, Italy and Spain contributed samples from acute and convalescent COVID-19. T cells, B-cell-depleted T cells, or PBMCs provided the cDNA or gDNA that served as material.

Remarks on this clone: Distinct nucleotide sequences in the sample also encode this CDR3.

Under the authors' procedure: How many nucleated cells were present was estimated from reference gene primer amplification. TCRdb keeps only in-frame clones here, not all; method: immunoSEQ multiplex PCR. V and J calls and clone size follow that table, whereas D and trimming were derived from the DNA. This sample has under 250,000 clones, with 70% to 90% found just once. V was pared by 0 bases and J by 2 bases, with 7 bases between. The CDR3 covers 14 residues. Looked up from germline, CDR1 is MNHEY and CDR2 is SVGAGI. This receptor was identified in a woman in her thirties or forties with acute or convalescent COVID-19. This sequence joins TRBV6-5 and TRBJ1-2; no definite D call. The sample consisted of peripheral blood. The DNA of the CDR3 is TGTGCCAGCAGTTACTCGCCCAGGAACTATGGCTACACCTTC. Encoded protein: CASSYSPRNYGYTF.